The T cell receptor beta chain under discussion was sequenced for a study of blood T cell repertoires in COVID-19. For the study at large: Sample material is recorded as cDNA or gDNA derived from T cells, B-cell-depleted T cells, or PBMCs.

On this clone itself: One end of the junction varies from germline; a read error may be responsible.

The data were produced by immunoSEQ multiplex PCR, yet TCRdb's version contains in-frame clones alone and is incomplete. The table lists approximately 240,000 clones, approximately 85% of them singletons. CDR1 and CDR2 from the germline V gene are SGHTA and FQGNSA. The CDR3 is 15 amino acids. This TCR derives from a man aged 50-59 years who had recovered from COVID-19. The source material was peripheral blood. The genes are TRBV7-2 and TRBJ2-1, with a possible D match to TRBD2 (5 bases). The CDR3 is CASSLVGVSSNEQFF. The CDR3 DNA is TGTGCCAGCAGCTTAGTCGGGGTCTCCTCCAATGAGCAGTTCTTC.